Each of the 2 T cell receptor beta chains below was sequenced from the same sample in a study of T-cell reconstitution after alpha-beta-depleted transplantation in children. Library preparation (for TCRbeta) was performed with unique molecular identifiers. TCRdb re-analysed the PCR reads in MiXCR, keeping a single row per CDR3 protein. The sample includes a few hundred thousand distinct CDR3 sequences, roughly a quarter seen only once; the top ten take approximately 39%. The specimen was PBMCs, collected before TCRalphabeta/CD19-depleted stem cell transplant. The receptor set was obtained from a boy in the first two years of life with Wiskott-Aldrich syndrome, due to receive a stem cell transplant.

The rearrangement joins TRBV24-1 to TRBJ2-7, with 10 bases aligning to TRBD2. Unmatched junction bases numbered 2, after V lost 4 bases and J lost 3 bases. This CDR3 is built from 14 residues. Germline V gives CDR1 KGHDR, CDR2 SFDVKD. The CDR3 DNA sequence: TGTGCCACCAGTGAGGCTAGCGGGAGCTACGAGCAGTACTTC. Translated: CATSEASGSYEQYF.

The table lists this clonotype with a count of one. V is TRBV4-1 and J is TRBJ2-4; perhaps D is TRBD1 or TRBD2 (5 bases each). The length of the CDR3 is 17 residues. The germline V gene has CDR1 MGHRA and CDR2 YSYEKL. V was clipped by 2 bases and J by 2 bases, with 16 bases between them. The CDR3 here is CASSQHIVTGPKNIQYF. In DNA form, the CDR3 reads TGCGCCAGCAGCCAACACATCGTGACGGGGCCCAAAAACATTCAGTACTTC.